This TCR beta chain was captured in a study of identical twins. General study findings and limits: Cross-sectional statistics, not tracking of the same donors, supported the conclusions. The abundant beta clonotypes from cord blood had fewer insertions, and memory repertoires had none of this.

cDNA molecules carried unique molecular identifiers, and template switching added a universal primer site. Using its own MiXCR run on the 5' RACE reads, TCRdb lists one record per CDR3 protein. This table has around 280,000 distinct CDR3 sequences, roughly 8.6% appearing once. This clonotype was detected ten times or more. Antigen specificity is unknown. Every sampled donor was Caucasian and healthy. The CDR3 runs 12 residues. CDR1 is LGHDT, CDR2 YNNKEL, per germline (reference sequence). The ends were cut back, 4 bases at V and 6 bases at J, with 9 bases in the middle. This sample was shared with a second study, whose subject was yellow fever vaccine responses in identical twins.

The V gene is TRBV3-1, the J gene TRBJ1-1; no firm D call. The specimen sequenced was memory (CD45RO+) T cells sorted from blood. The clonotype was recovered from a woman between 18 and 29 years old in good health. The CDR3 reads CASSPGRAEAFF. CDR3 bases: TGTGCCAGCAGCCCCGGGAGGGCTGAAGCTTTCTTT.